This is a list of T cell receptor beta chains from one sample in a study of blood T cells in healthy people across ages. TCRdb fed the 5' RACE reads into MiXCR, producing one record per CDR3 protein. Of around 1.7 million distinct CDR3 sequences in the sample, about 28% were seen once. The sample comprised blood. These receptors all stem from a woman aged 25 to 39 in good health. Both conserved end residues are part of each CDR3. The order of the fields is J gene, D gene, clone size, V gene, CDR3 DNA, CDR3 protein. D genes are given only for firm matches. Expanded clones get a size class; other rows say once, few or many, or leave the size out.

j_gene: TRBJ2-3; d_gene: TRBD2; abundance: few; v_gene: TRBV20-1; CDR3nt: TGCAGTGCTAGGGGGACTAGCGAGTATCGCACAGATACGCAGTATTTT; CDR3aa: CSARGTSEYRTDTQYF
j_gene: TRBJ1-5; d_gene: TRBD1; abundance: few; v_gene: TRBV6-2/TRBV6-3; CDR3nt: TGTGCCAGCCTGCGACAGGGGCATAGCAATCAGCCCCAGCATTTT; CDR3aa: CASLRQGHSNQPQHF
j_gene: TRBJ2-4; d_gene: TRBD2; abundance: NA; v_gene: TRBV6-5; CDR3nt: TGTGCCAGCAGTTACTCGACGAATGGGAGGGTACCTGGCAAAAACATTCAGTACTTC; CDR3aa: CASSYSTNGRVPGKNIQYF
j_gene: TRBJ2-1; d_gene: NA; abundance: NA; v_gene: TRBV9; CDR3nt: TGTGCCGGCAGCGGCCCAAACAATGAGCAGTTCTTC; CDR3aa: CAGSGPNNEQFF
j_gene: TRBJ2-1; d_gene: TRBD2; abundance: many; v_gene: TRBV4-1; CDR3nt: TGCGCCAGCAGTCGGACTAGCGGGGCGGATGAGCAGTTCTTC; CDR3aa: CASSRTSGADEQFF
j_gene: TRBJ2-1; d_gene: TRBD1; abundance: few; v_gene: TRBV6-5; CDR3nt: TGTGCCAGCAGCCCCACAGGGGGCTACTACAATGAGCAGTTCTTC; CDR3aa: CASSPTGGYYNEQFF
j_gene: TRBJ2-7; d_gene: NA; abundance: NA; v_gene: TRBV25-1; CDR3nt: TGTGCCAGCAGTGAATCCACTACGCCAGGGAACTCCTACGAGCAGTACTTC; CDR3aa: CASSESTTPGNSYEQYF
j_gene: TRBJ2-3; d_gene: NA; abundance: NA; v_gene: TRBV12-3/TRBV12-4; CDR3nt: TGTGCCAGCAGTTTTGGGGTGACCACAGATACGCAGTATTTT; CDR3aa: CASSFGVTTDTQYF
j_gene: TRBJ1-4; d_gene: NA; abundance: few; v_gene: TRBV7-8; CDR3nt: TGTGCCAGCAGCTTGCGGGGGAGGGGACCCGAAAAACTGTTTTTT; CDR3aa: CASSLRGRGPEKLFF
j_gene: TRBJ2-1; d_gene: NA; abundance: few; v_gene: TRBV18; CDR3nt: TGTGCCAGCTCACGGGTTGGGCTCAGCTCCTACAATGAGCAGTTCTTC; CDR3aa: CASSRVGLSSYNEQFF
j_gene: TRBJ2-5; d_gene: NA; abundance: many; v_gene: TRBV5-6; CDR3nt: TGTGCCAGCAGCCCCCCAAGTGGGAGGATCCAAGAGACCCAGTACTTC; CDR3aa: CASSPPSGRIQETQYF
j_gene: TRBJ2-1; d_gene: NA; abundance: many; v_gene: TRBV10-3; CDR3nt: TGTGCCATCAGTGAGTCCGTAGCCTACAATGAGCAGTTCTTC; CDR3aa: CAISESVAYNEQFF
j_gene: TRBJ2-7; d_gene: TRBD1; abundance: many; v_gene: TRBV6-2/TRBV6-3; CDR3nt: TGTGCCAGCAGTTCAGCCCCAGGGGGCAACTACGAGCAGTACTTC; CDR3aa: CASSSAPGGNYEQYF